This entry is about one T cell receptor beta chain. This clone appeared a single time. Its antigen is unknown. The sample holds no much larger clone one base away, and base qualities are not on file. The sample originates from a study of blood T cell repertoires in COVID-19 (dated by TCRdb to 2018 to 2020). As for the study more broadly: Samples covering the acute and convalescent phases of COVID-19 were provided by collaborators in the United States, Italy and Spain. Subjects who had been exposed to COVID-19, were actively infected with it, or had recovered from it provided the deeply sampled blood TCRbeta repertoires that made up the dataset. Nearly every sample came with metadata listing a de-identified subject ID, COVID-19 status, age in years and sex. Where available, HLA class I and class II types were obtained from metadata supplied by the sample provider rather than from assay-based typing. The prospective study material was composed of cDNA or gDNA derived from T cells, B-cell-depleted T cells, or PBMCs. The samples were drawn from the first 160 participants of the ongoing ImmuneRACE study and from some 1,300 subjects provided by 6 global collaborators. The repertoires were released in a freely available public database intended as a resource for research on the immune response to SARS-CoV-2.

Participants in the prospective study were enrolled through a virtual design, were aged about 18 to 90 years, and lived in about 25 United States geographic areas. In the prospective study, cohorts were assigned on the basis of participant-reported clinical history obtained from a screening survey and a study questionnaire. ImmuneRACE Cohort 3 recovered participants were defined by two consecutive negative NP/OP PCR tests, healthcare professional clearance, or symptom resolution. Each participant in the prospective study had whole blood, serum and a nasopharyngeal or oropharyngeal swab collected by mobile phlebotomists. Prospective study participants could optionally give additional blood draws and questionnaires over an approximately two-month period. Blood samples from the prospective study were shipped frozen or at room temperature prior to DNA extraction. TCRbeta CDR3 regions were amplified from genomic DNA using the immunoSEQ Assay, a bias-controlled multiplex PCR. On the authors' methods: The number of nucleated cells in each sample was estimated from the amplification of reference gene primers within the assay. To quantify the absolute abundance of each unique TCRbeta CDR3 rearrangement, sequence reads were collapsed and filtered. Productive Simpson clonality was computed per sample as the square root of Simpson's diversity index over productive rearrangements. In TCRdb, the immuneACCESS table is reduced to in-frame sequences with V and J assigned. These tables do not hold every clone; where another copy was compared, an unresolved V gene accounts for under half, and the others remain unexplained. That table supplies the V and J calls and clone size; D and trimming were determined from the DNA. The sample has around 370,000 clones on record, 88% of them singletons. The ten largest clones capture roughly 1.2% of the sample.

The paper as a whole reports these results and caveats: The amount of clinical and demographic metadata varied by source and participant and was provided uncurated.

The specimen was PBMCs or T cells enriched from blood (not recorded which). The TCR comes from a woman between 18 and 30 years old who had recovered from COVID-19.

The nucleotides are TGTGCCAGCAGCGTAGGTCGGGGGGAAGCTGGCTACACCTTC. It translates as CASSVGRGEAGYTF. The chain uses TRBV9 and TRBJ1-2, with TRBD1 tentatively as D gene (5 bases match). The trim is 0 bases for V and 7 bases for J, with a gap of 13 bases between the germline ends. CDR1 SGDLS and CDR2 YYNGEE are derived from the germline V gene. The CDR3 holds 14 amino acids from the cysteine to the phenylalanine. CDR3 DNA only is kept here, 42 bases in frame from base 1.